A single sample is the source of the 8 T cell receptor beta chains below, sequenced in a study of regulatory T cells in long-lasting Graves disease (dated by TCRdb to the early 2020s). The method was multiplex PCR. The instrument was an Illumina HiSeq 4000. To build TCR beta libraries, CDR3 regions were amplified by Arm-PCR using iRepertoire HTBI primers. Starting from the raw public reads, TCRdb applied fastp trimming at Q25, assembled clones with MiXCR and retained in-frame beta chains. Each CDR3 protein gets just one entry, which takes the most common genes and DNA from the rows behind it. The sample records 200,000 to 300,000 distinct CDR3 sequences, about 19% of which are singletons. The top ten clonotypes cover about 15% of the sample. Sample time point, as interpreted from the label and publication: newly diagnosed GD, antithyroid drugs for less than 3 months. For both TCR sequencing and RNA sequencing, RNA was extracted from PBMCs in TRIzol.

This material consisted of peripheral blood mononuclear cells (PBMCs), taken at new diagnosis, from a patient treated with antithyroid drugs. The receptors were sampled from a female donor with Graves disease.

There are many counts of this clonotype. The chain is built from TRBV6-2 or TRBV6-3 and TRBJ2-3; D possibly corresponds to TRBD2 (6 bases). The CDR3 length is 13 residues. In germline, CDR1 is MNHEY, CDR2 SVGEGT. V was pared by 7 bases and J by 10 bases, with 18 bases between. The CDR3: CASTLEGGNSQYF. CDR3 nucleotide sequence: TGTGCCAGCACCTTGGAGGGCGGGAACTCGCAGTATTTT.

The rearrangement joins TRBV6-1 to TRBJ2-3; D unclear. Germline V gene data show CDR1 as MNHNS and CDR2 as SASEGT. Trimming took off 2 bases at V and 5 bases at J, with 5 bases between the two ends. The CDR3 length is 12 residues. The CDR3 sequence: CASSEPRDTQYF. The DNA of the CDR3 is TGTGCCAGCAGTGAACCGAGAGATACGCAGTATTTT.

This clonotype was counted many times. The V gene is TRBV6-1, the J gene TRBJ2-5; 7 bases fit TRBD2. The V gene end was trimmed by 2 bases and the J gene end by 3 bases; junction bases not matched to a gene: 6. The CDR3 contains 15 residues. Germline-derived CDR1 and CDR2 are MNHNS and SASEGT. CDR3: CASSEIVGGEETQYF. The CDR3, as DNA: TGTGCCAGCAGTGAAATTGTGGGAGGGGAAGAGACCCAGTACTTC.

This clonotype was counted many times. The rearrangement links TRBV7-2 to TRBJ1-5, with D perhaps TRBD1 (6 bases). CDR3 length: 16 residues. V lost 5 bases to trimming and J lost 1 base, with 15 bases between them. Germline assignment: CDR1 SGHTA and CDR2 FQGNSA. The CDR3 sequence: CASSIDPGQSNQPQHF. In DNA, the CDR3 is TGTGCCAGCAGCATTGACCCCGGACAGAGCAATCAGCCCCAGCATTTT.

In its sample, this clonotype was seen once. This could be a read error, since a much larger clone is one nucleotide away. The chain couples TRBV6-2 or TRBV6-3 to TRBJ2-3; the match to TRBD2 covers 8 bases. This CDR3 has 14 amino acids. Germline CDR1 MNHEY, CDR2 SVGEGT. J lost 2 bases, V lost 8 bases, and 6 bases had no gene match. The CDR3, as DNA: TGTGCCAGCCTCCCGCGGGGGGACACAGATACGCAGTATTTT. This encodes CASLPRGDTDTQYF.

Ten or more counts support this clonotype. CDR3 in DNA: TGTGCCAGCAGCCAGACAGGGCCTGGGGAGACCCAGTACTTC. It encodes CASSQTGPGETQYF. The rearrangement joins TRBV7-3 to TRBJ2-5, with 7 bases matching TRBD1. Germline V gene data show CDR1 as SGHTA and CDR2 as FQGTGA. V shed 5 bases, J shed 5 bases, and the junction held 8 bases outside the gene matches. This CDR3 contains 14 residues.

This clonotype has a count of ten or more. The chain couples TRBV19 to TRBJ2-5, with 12 bases that match TRBD2. This CDR3 is 15 amino acids long. The germline V gene has CDR1 LNHDA and CDR2 SQIVND (reference sequence). The J segment lost 1 base and the V segment lost 3 bases, leaving 0 bases of the junction unmatched. CDR3 in amino acids: CASSMTSGSQETQYF. The CDR3 DNA is TGTGCCAGTAGTATGACTAGCGGGAGCCAAGAGACCCAGTACTTC.

This clonotype was recorded at least ten times. The DNA of the CDR3 is TGTGCCAGCAGTTTTAGGGACAGATCCTACGAGCAGTACTTC. It translates to CASSFRDRSYEQYF. The V gene is TRBV28, the J gene TRBJ2-7, with 7 bases aligning to TRBD1. Trimming at V came to 3 bases and at J to 1 base, leaving 3 bases not matched to a gene. The length of the CDR3 is 14 residues. Germline CDR1 MDHEN, CDR2 SYDVKM. The complete variable domain, with remaining parts taken from reference TRBV28 and TRBJ2-7, reads DVKVTQSSRYLVKRTGEKVFLECVQDMDHENMFWYRQDPGLGLRLIYFSYDVKMKEKGDIPEGYSVSREKKERFSLILESASTNQTSMYLCASSFRDRSYEQYFGPGTRLTVT.